This entry lists 5 T cell receptor beta chains sequenced from one sample in a study of OX40 agonist ivuxolimab in advanced cancers. Produced via immunoSEQ multiplex PCR; TCRdb's table is partial and in-frame only. The sample has around 65,000 clones, roughly nine tenths seen once. The material was CD4+ or CD8+ T cells sorted from blood, obtained in a trial of the OX40 agonist ivuxolimab. These receptors all stem from an adult with an advanced solid tumor such as melanoma, head and neck, liver or kidney cancer.

CDR3 in amino acids: CAISELRDRVPQPQHF. The CDR3, as DNA: TGTGCCATCAGTGAGCTTCGGGACAGGGTTCCTCAGCCCCAGCATTTT. The V and J genes are TRBV10-3 and TRBJ1-5; 9 nucleotides align to TRBD1. Germline V lookup: CDR1 ENHRY, CDR2 SYGVKD. The CDR3 runs to 16 residues. Trimming cost V 2 bases and J 6 bases; bases outside gene matches: 8.

This chain links TRBV13 with TRBJ1-1; D possibly corresponds to TRBD1 (6 bases). V was clipped by 7 bases and J by 1 base, with 13 bases between them. Germline CDR1 is PRHDT and CDR2 is FYEKMQ (reference sequence). There are 14 residues in the CDR3. The CDR3 sequence is CASTAGGQNTEAFF. As DNA, the CDR3 is TGTGCCAGCACCGCCGGGGGCCAGAACACTGAAGCTTTCTTT.

The genes are TRBV5-1 and TRBJ2-2; D call uncertain. The V and J ends lost 3 bases and 1 base respectively, with 13 bases between them. Germline V gives CDR1 SGHRS, CDR2 YFSETQ. The CDR3 extends over 16 amino acids. CDR3 nucleotides: TGCGCCAGCAGCTCAACGGGTGGGTTGAACACCGGGGAGCTGTTTTTT. Protein: CASSSTGGLNTGELFF.

Concerning this clone: Relative to the germline gene, one junction end is altered; a read error may explain this. V gene TRBV13 combines with J gene TRBJ1-5, with 8 bases aligning to TRBD1. The CDR3 runs 17 residues. Germline values: CDR1 PRHDT, CDR2 FYEKMQ (reference sequence). CDR3 sequence: CASSVGQGGGGNQPQHF. For the CDR3, the DNA is TGTGCCAGCAGCGTAGGACAGGGAGGAGGGGGCAATCAGCCCCAGCATTTT.

The genes are TRBV5-6 and TRBJ1-4, with D possibly matching TRBD1 (5 bases). Trimming took 2 bases from V and 9 from J, leaving 14 bases between them. Germline CDR1 and CDR2: SGHDT and YYEEEE. This CDR3 is 14 amino acids long. DNA for the CDR3: TGTGCCAGCAGCTTCGCGGGGACCAAGAAAAAACTGTTTTTT. Translating gives CASSFAGTKKKLFF.